This T cell receptor (beta chain) was identified during a study of vaccination and CD4 T cells after COVID-19. This CDR3 is built from 13 residues. The V gene's germline CDR1 is MNHNS and CDR2 SASEGT. V lost 6 bases and J 4 bases, leaving 12 bases between the germline ends. Remarks on this clonotype: The antigen remains undetermined.

The Oncomine TCR Beta short-read assay was what sequenced the DNA obtained from cultured CD4+ T cells. A single record per CDR3 protein comes from TCRdb applying MiXCR to the PCR reads. This repertoire shows some 10,000 distinct CDR3 sequences, around 64% found once; its top ten account for over 25%. The treatment is: roughly 10-day PBMC culture with coronavirus spike peptide pools or control peptides (ViraFEST assay). The clonotype originates from a human donor who had recovered from COVID-19. The sample was CD4+ T cells from blood, cultured in vitro. The chain employs TRBV6-1 and TRBJ1-1; D might be TRBD1 (6 bases). The CDR3 coding sequence is TGTGCCAGCAGGCAGGGGTGGGCCACTGAAGCTTTCTTT. Translated, it gives CASRQGWATEAFF.